This TCR beta chain derives from a study of blood T cell repertoires in COVID-19. Across the study: PBMCs, B-cell-depleted T cells, or T cells were the source of the cDNA or gDNA that made up the material.

The method was immunoSEQ multiplex PCR; TCRdb's version includes in-frame clones alone and lacks a portion of them. The table has tens of thousands of clones, 80% seen once. CDR1 and CDR2 (germline): PRHDT, FYEKMQ (reference sequence). This CDR3 comprises 16 residues. V was clipped by 5 bases and J by 5 bases; unmatched bases: 14. The sequence was collected from a woman in her 70s with acute or convalescent COVID-19. Material for sequencing was peripheral blood. This chain uses TRBV13 with TRBJ1-2, with 7 bases fitting TRBD1. CDR3 DNA sequence: TGTGCCAGCAGCCGCGCTACAGGGGCTTTGCGGTATGGCTACACCTTC. Translating it yields CASSRATGALRYGYTF.